This record covers a single T cell receptor beta chain. Its antigen is unidentified. These data are taken from a study of cytomegalovirus exposure and HLA in healthy donors. Points from the study as a whole: Immune exposure data for these donors was limited to CMV serostatus. Sequencing likely produced, as an artifact, a cluster of highly shared sequence variants.

The PCR employed 60 Vbeta primers together with 13 Jbeta primers. TCRdb's table, derived via immunoSEQ multiplex PCR, lists solely in-frame clones and lacks some. Of around 150,000 clones in the sample, 70% to 90% were seen once. Input material: PBMCs. This receptor was identified in a man aged 18 to 30 in good health and CMV-seropositive.

The DNA for the CDR3 is TGTGCCAGCACGACACCGACAAATAATTCACCCCTCCACTTT. Translated: CASTTPTNNSPLHF. This chain links TRBV5-4 with TRBJ1-6; D unclear. This CDR3 contains 14 residues. Trimming shortened V by 6 bases and J by 5 bases, and 12 bases separated the two germline ends. CDR1 and CDR2 (germline): SGHNT, YYREEE (reference sequence).